A single sample is the source of the 14 T cell receptor beta chains below, sequenced in a study of shared clonotypes between healthy human individuals. The naive CD8 population came from CD45RO-negative cells selected for CCR7, without terminally differentiated effector memory CD45RA+ cells. TCRdb keeps only in-frame clones here, not all; method: immunoSEQ multiplex PCR. This sample has about 2 million clones, with over 85% found just once. Sequencing was performed on naive CD8+ T cells sorted from blood. The receptors here all came from a man younger than 35 in good health.

The rearrangement links TRBV7-4 to TRBJ1-3, with D possibly matching TRBD1 (6 bases). Between the trimmed V and J ends, which lost 7 bases and 1 base, there was a span of 20 bases. CDR1 SGHVT and CDR2 SQSDAQ come from the germline V gene. CDR3 length equals 17 residues. This CDR3 reads CASTQIGRGLSGNTIYF. Written as DNA, the CDR3 is TGTGCCAGCACCCAAATTGGCCGGGGGCTATCTGGAAACACCATATATTTT.

The V gene is TRBV7-9, the J gene TRBJ1-1, with D unresolved. V was cut by 3 bases and J by 6 bases, with 11 bases left in between. The germline V gene encodes CDR1 SEHNR and CDR2 FQNEAQ (reference sequence). The CDR3 is 13 residues long. For the CDR3, the DNA is TGTGCCAGCAGCTTGGCAGGAGCGCCTGAAGCTTTCTTT. This codes for CASSLAGAPEAFF.

The rearrangement links TRBV21-1 to TRBJ1-1. TRBV21-1 constitutes a pseudogene. The CDR3 extends over 15 amino acids. The CDR3 here is CASSKVQERGTEAFF. The DNA of the CDR3 is TGTGCCAGCAGCAAAGTCCAGGAACGGGGCACTGAAGCTTTCTTT.

The chain uses TRBV29-1 and TRBJ2-1; TRBD2 matches at 16 bases. The V segment lost 5 bases and the J segment 6 bases; nucleotides outside the gene matches: 7. The CDR3 contains 16 residues. Germline CDR1 is SQVTM and CDR2 is ANQGSEA. In nucleotides, the CDR3 is TGCAGCGTTCAATCCGGGACTAGCGGGAGGGGCAATGAGCAGTTCTTC. Protein: CSVQSGTSGRGNEQFF.

This sequence joins TRBV19 and TRBJ1-2, with 10 bases lining up with TRBD1. V lost 5 bases to trimming and J lost 8 bases; unmatched junction nucleotides: 8. CDR1 and CDR2 (germline): LNHDA, SQIVND (reference sequence). The CDR3 has 14 amino acids. CDR3 DNA: TGTGCCAGTAGTCCCTGGACAGGGGGAGCAGGCTACACCTTC. Protein: CASSPWTGGAGYTF.

As to this clone: Other DNA sequences in the same sample also yield this CDR3. The chain joins TRBV5-6 to TRBJ2-3; D is unclear. Trimming removed 3 bases at V and 6 bases at J, with 8 bases between. The CDR3 spans 12 residues. Germline V gene sequence: CDR1 SGHDT, CDR2 YYEEEE. This chain's CDR3 is CASSSLGDTQYF. In DNA, the CDR3 is TGTGCCAGCAGCTCCCTAGGGGATACGCAGTATTTT.

The V call is TRBV28, the J call TRBJ2-7; TRBD1 is a possible D gene (5 bases). Trimming took off 2 bases at V and 7 bases at J, with 9 bases between the two ends. Germline loops: CDR1 MDHEN, CDR2 SYDVKM. CDR3 size: 12 residues. CDR3 sequence (DNA): TGTGCCAGCAGTTTAGGGGCCTGGGAGCAGTACTTC. Protein product: CASSLGAWEQYF.

The chain carries TRBV5-4 and TRBJ1-4; 8 bases line up with TRBD1. This CDR3 spans 14 amino acids. V was clipped by 0 bases and J by 8 bases; unmatched bases: 3. Germline CDR1 reads SGHNT; CDR2 reads YYREEE (reference sequence). CDR3 nucleotides: TGTGCCAGCAGCTTGGACAGGGGGATGGAAAAACTGTTTTTT. The encoded protein is CASSLDRGMEKLFF.

CDR3 protein: CATSRDDADTQYF. The CDR3 DNA reads as TGTGCCACCAGCAGAGATGATGCAGATACGCAGTATTTT. The chain joins TRBV15 to TRBJ2-3; the D is unclear. The CDR3 spans 13 residues. Per germline, CDR1 LNHNV and CDR2 YYDKDF (reference sequence). Trimming stripped 0 bases from V and 4 bases from J, with 5 bases between. The full variable domain, in which reference TRBV15 and TRBJ2-3 provide the parts outside the CDR3, is DAMVIQNPRYQVTQFGKPVTLSCSQTLNHNVMYWYQQKSSQAPKLLFHYYDKDFNNEADTPDNFQSRRPNTSFCFLDIRSPGLGDTAMYLCATSRDDADTQYFGPGTRLTVL.

The chain has TRBV29-1 and TRBJ2-5, with TRBD2 matching 10 bases. V trimming: 2 bases; J trimming: 6 bases; junction bases outside the gene matches: 3. This CDR3 is built from 13 residues. CDR1 SQVTM and CDR2 ANQGSEA come from the germline V gene. The chain's CDR3 is CSVELAGVQTQYF. The CDR3 nucleotides are TGCAGCGTTGAACTAGCGGGAGTCCAGACCCAGTACTTC.

The genes are TRBV10-1 and TRBJ2-2; D is unclear. The CDR3 runs 16 residues. The V gene lost 8 bases and the J gene lost 2 bases, with 18 bases spanning the gap. Germline CDR1 and CDR2: WNHNN and SYGVQD (reference sequence). The DNA of the CDR3 is TGCGCCAGCGGGCCGTGGGCGGCTCTAAACACCGGGGAGCTGTTTTTT. Translation: CASGPWAALNTGELFF.

This clone is a singleton in its sample. The V call is TRBV5-1, the J call TRBJ1-1; no clear D. The CDR3 covers 15 residues. V was shortened by 0 bases and J by 6 bases, with 15 bases between the two germline ends. CDR1 and CDR2 (germline): SGHRS, YFSETQ. The DNA for the CDR3 is TGCGCCAGCAGCTTGGAGGCAGCCCTTGAAGCTGAAGCTTTCTTT. Its protein product is CASSLEAALEAEAFF.

The chain recombines TRBV11-2 with TRBJ1-6; 9 bases are shared with TRBD1. The V gene end was trimmed by 5 bases and the J gene end by 1 base; junction bases not matched to a gene: 9. The CDR3 loop spans 18 amino acids. CDR1 and CDR2 from the germline V gene are SGHAT and FQNNGV. The CDR3 loop reads CASSQGRTGESYNSPLHF. The CDR3 bases are TGTGCCAGCAGCCAAGGGAGGACAGGGGAGTCCTATAATTCACCCCTCCACTTT.

The chain couples TRBV4-2 to TRBJ1-3; D unresolved. The CDR3 has 13 residues. The germline V and J ends were trimmed by 0 bases and 8 bases, with 8 bases remaining between them. Looked up from germline, CDR1 is LGHNA and CDR2 is YNFKEQ. CDR3 sequence: CASSQEDRYTIYF. For the CDR3, the DNA is TGTGCCAGCAGCCAAGAGGACCGATACACCATATATTTT.